This entry is about one TCR beta chain. This clone's antigen is unknown. The record has no base qualities; no much larger clone is one base away. Ends trimmed: V by 3 bases, J by 5 bases; bases unmatched to a gene: 11. CDR1 and CDR2, per the germline V gene, are LGHNT and FRNRAP. From the cysteine through the phenylalanine, the CDR3 covers 16 amino acids. Kept here is only the CDR3 DNA, which spans 48 bases and is read in frame from base 1. The data were obtained in a study of cytomegalovirus exposure and HLA in healthy donors (dated by TCRdb to about 2017). The study in broad terms: An earlier analysis of several hundred of the donors reported approximately 270 Gb of sequence data and about 100 million unique TCR beta sequences from about 179 million T cells. An early release covering 500 to 750 HLA-typed donors comprised 250 to 350 gigabases of sequencing data and about 90 million unique TCR sequences. Among the roughly 380 genotyped donors, 75% to 90% belonged to the genetic ancestry cluster associated with self-reported Caucasian donors. The study aimed to test whether signatures of past pathogen exposure could be identified by cataloging public T cell receptors. Using immunosequencing, the study profiled T cell repertoires from fewer than 700 subjects and related those repertoires to cytomegalovirus serostatus. In addition to the first cohort of several hundred subjects, a separate validation cohort of around 110 different subjects was used. High-throughput TCR immunosequencing, statistical association of individual TCRs with disease status, and machine learning were combined to predict cytomegalovirus infection status. A later analysis re-analyzed previously published TCR beta repertoires from approximately 700 donors and added high-resolution HLA genotyping to study TCR occurrence patterns. Rather than drawing on any new phenotypic data, the later analysis identified candidate immune exposures from TCR beta sequences and the way those sequences occurred across donors. An earlier analysis of 587 of the donors applied high-throughput TCR beta sequencing to assess whether each TCR beta V gene segment acted as functional or pseudogenic. Donor age, sex, ethnicity and CMV serostatus were compiled together with the repertoire data. In a later genetic analysis, genome-wide SNP genotypes for about three fifths of the roughly 670 donors were used, and that subset was treated as a discovery cohort. All discovery cohort repertoires had been generated on a single sequencing platform. Both class I and class II loci were covered by HLA typing, at four-digit resolution. Typing coverage differed by locus: A, B, C, DRB1 and DQB1 were typed in about 620-640 donors, DQA1 in about 510, DPA1 in some 610, and DPB1 in 450 to 480. A handful of DR-DQ haplotypes were handled as single units for association and clustering because linkage in the cohort was strong. Across under 500 genotyped donors of the cohort, an average of approximately 240,000 unique TCR beta nucleotide sequences per donor were sequenced, and roughly 17% of those sequences were non-productive. What the work shows at the level of the full study, not this receptor alone: The 87-base-pair reads could not distinguish some IMGT-functional V segments, including TRBV6-2 and TRBV6-3, so those segments were excluded. CMV serostatus was the only immune exposure information available for the cohort. Because counts were too low, about 18 rarely observed V segments, including chromosome 9 orphons, were excluded from the earlier analysis of 500 to 700 of the donors. In a later analysis, TCR association rates were found to vary across HLA loci, with the most associated TCRs seen for DRB1 alleles and the fewest for HLA-C alleles. Linkage disequilibrium might explain the correlated functional status among segregating V segments, but an unknown experimental factor could not be excluded. A later analysis found that most CMV-associated TCR beta chains appeared HLA-restricted, with HLA associations seemingly driven largely by CMV exposure. In a later analysis, some 18,000 TCR beta sequences were associated with specific HLA alleles at a false discovery rate of 0.05. The cohort was sequenced for TCR beta chains only, and without alpha or paired-chain data the features that could be detected were limited. Because HLA typing was missing for some donors at each locus, association tests included only the typed subset. While some public TCRs were present in many individuals, most TCR sequences turned up only very rarely across donors. According to the authors, the approach could potentially be generalized to other disease states and immunological phenotypes. A further reported finding was that TCR beta sequences accurately predicted the HLA-A and HLA-B alleles for most subjects in the first cohort. A group of highly shared sequence variants was considered likely to be a technical artifact of the sequencing pipeline. Strong co-occurrence of HLA alleles, especially DR and DQ, made assigning TCR associations to individual alleles difficult. In both the original and validation cohorts, the classifier was reported to diagnose cytomegalovirus status with high specificity and sensitivity. In vitro tests confirmed that a few of the cytomegalovirus-associated TCR beta chains recognize cytomegalovirus antigens. In an earlier analysis of about 600 of the donors, most TCR beta V segments appeared in productive rearrangements about 87% or about 30% of the time, broadly matching IMGT annotations. A later analysis reported that several top co-occurrence clusters appeared linked to parvovirus B19, influenza, CMV and Epstein-Barr virus. The study gave a list of some 150 TCR beta chains associated with cytomegalovirus. In a later analysis, HLA-associated TCR beta chains were found to be more clonally expanded and to have lower generation probabilities than equally common non-associated chains. Presence/absence analyses assumed roughly uniform sequencing depth across donors, an assumption that may not hold. In a later genetic analysis, fewer N-insertions in productive TCRs were reported among donors in an Asian-associated ancestry cluster than the roughly 710-donor mean. V-gene and J-gene trimming of TCR beta chains was associated with a missense DCLRE1C variant in a later genetic analysis, and the association was replicated in an independent cohort.

Preparation of the library involved the immunoSEQ multiplex PCR assay. The multiplex PCR relied on a mix of 60 forward primers for TCR Vbeta segments and 13 reverse primers for TCR Jbeta segments. The CDR3 region of rearranged TCR beta genes was amplified from genomic DNA by a multiplex PCR assay. The amplified TCR beta libraries were sequenced on the Illumina HiSeq System as 87-base-pair reads. In the original analysis: A later analysis tallied roughly 78 million unique TCR beta chains across the approximately 670 repertoires, and about 10 million of those chains were shared by two or more donors. Raw reads were error-corrected and collapsed into unique sequences with a nearest-neighbor algorithm that merged closely related sequences to remove PCR and sequencing errors. V, D and J gene segments were assigned by aligning CDR3 sequences to IMGT reference sequences. For a sequence to be retained, a match of at least six nucleotides to both a V gene segment and a J gene segment was required. A rearrangement counted as productive if the CDR3 had no stop codons and remained in frame with V and J, and every other rearrangement counted as non-productive. CDR3 was defined by IMGT convention, running from the second conserved V-encoded cysteine to the conserved J-encoded phenylalanine. Sequences without an unambiguous match to a single V gene segment were excluded from the earlier analysis of 450 to 750 of the donors. In an earlier analysis of 587 of the donors, V segments were called functional above 56.7% productive rearrangements and were called segregating when the between-donor standard deviation exceeded 5%. To diagnose cytomegalovirus status from the catalog of TCR beta chain sequences, a statistical classification framework was built. A later analysis assigned V and J genes by comparing TCR nucleotide sequences with IMGT/GENE-DB human TR gene sequences. In a later analysis, CDR3 sequences and most-parsimonious VDJ recombination scenarios were assigned using the TCRdist pipeline. A later analysis defined each TCR beta chain by its CDR3 amino acid sequence plus V-gene family, and excluded reads lacking a unique V-gene family. A later analysis removed over 500 highly shared, low-generation-probability nucleotide sequences to deal with suspected cross-contamination and a sequencing artifact. A later analysis calculated a clonal expansion index for each public chain from normalized within-repertoire ranks of inferred template counts. In a later analysis, generation probabilities were computed using a VDJ recombination model fitted to out-of-frame rearrangements, and the results were checked against IGoR. In a later analysis, hypergeometric tests were used to score TCR-TCR, TCR-HLA and TCR-CMV co-occurrence, with a repertoire-size bias correction applied to TCR pairs. A later analysis estimated false discovery rates by permuting HLA or CMV assignments 20 times. A later analysis grouped co-occurring TCRs with DBSCAN, adding TCRdist sequence similarity when clustering within HLA-allele-positive subsets. For co-occurrence clustering, repertoires with fewer than 30,000 or more than 120,000 public chains were excluded, along with four to six repertoires with anomalous nucleotide sharing. TCRdb re-hosts the immuneACCESS table, in-frame sequences only. Its copies lack some clones; in the studies checked, an unresolved V gene accounts for under half of them, and the cause for the rest is not known. V and J calls plus clone size are reproduced from that table; the DNA served to infer D and trimming. This sample has 150,000 or so clones in its table, and approximately 80% of those were observed once. About 0.77% of the sample is taken by the ten largest.

In total, roughly 710 healthy bone marrow donors made up the cohort. At the time of sampling, all cohort members were nominally healthy, though unrecorded immune exposures were likely present. The donor was CMV seronegative and was included in the group of under 450 seronegative cohort members. Each donor provided a peripheral blood sample, and peripheral blood mononuclear cells were used for TCR beta sequencing. Genomic DNA was extracted from the blood cell samples with the Qiagen DNeasy Blood Extraction Kit. Rearrangement joined TRBV12-5 to TRBJ1-2, with 8 middle bases fitting TRBD1. Sequences were obtained from PBMCs. This clonotype was obtained from a woman aged 18-29 years in good health and CMV-seronegative. The CDR3 sequence is CASGFDGTGWIYGYTF. Here is the DNA: TGTGCTAGTGGTTTTGATGGGACAGGATGGATATATGGCTACACCTTC.